This is a list of T cell receptor beta chains from one sample in a study of blood T cell repertoires in COVID-19. Clones were read by immunoSEQ multiplex PCR, and TCRdb kept only the in-frame ones, dropping some. This sample has about 24,000 clones, with roughly 86% found just once. Sample: peripheral blood. Receptors were obtained from a man aged 45-65 years with active COVID-19. The CDR3 runs from the conserved cysteine through the conserved F or W. D genes are given only for firm matches. The size of a clone is reported for some rows only, either as once, few or many, or as a class for expanded clones.

NA	TRBJ2-1	TRBV30	13	NA	CAWSVFPTDEQFF	TGTGCCTGGAGTGTATTCCCTACGGATGAGCAGTTCTTC
NA	TRBJ1-2	TRBV5-1	12	NA	CASSLGGYGYTF	TGCGCCAGCAGCTTGGGAGGCTATGGCTACACCTTC
NA	TRBJ2-1	TRBV6-5	15	NA	CASSYSRNSNNEQFF	TGTGCCAGCAGTTACTCGAGGAATTCTAACAATGAGCAGTTCTTC
NA	TRBJ2-1	TRBV6-5	13	NA	CASSYSSSNGQFF	TGTGCCAGCAGTTACTCGAGCTCGAACGGGCAGTTCTTC
once	TRBJ2-5	TRBV7-9	13	NA	CASSENSLETQYF	TGTGCCAGCAGCGAAAACAGCCTAGAGACCCAGTACTTC
NA	TRBJ2-7	TRBV7-2	15	NA	CASSERASRIYEQYF	TGTGCCAGCAGCGAGCGGGCCAGTCGGATCTACGAGCAGTACTTC
few	TRBJ2-6	TRBV6-2/TRBV6-3	15	NA	CASSPRVSGANVLTF	TGTGCCAGCAGCCCGAGGGTCTCTGGGGCCAACGTCCTGACTTTC
medium-sized	TRBJ1-2	TRBV7-2	15	TRBD1	CASSLDASGGRGYTF	TGTGCCAGCAGCTTGGATGCGTCAGGGGGCCGAGGCTACACCTTC
NA	TRBJ2-4	TRBV2	19	NA	CASSALGRGLSLAKNIQYF	TGTGCCAGCAGTGCGCTCGGCAGGGGACTATCTCTAGCCAAAAACATTCAGTACTTC
NA	TRBJ2-1	TRBV7-3	15	NA	CASSLSQTAYNEQFF	TGTGCCAGCAGCCTCTCGCAGACAGCCTACAATGAGCAGTTCTTC
NA	TRBJ2-7	TRBV19	14	TRBD1	CASSIETGGYEQYF	TGTGCCAGTAGTATAGAGACAGGGGGCTACGAGCAGTACTTC
NA	TRBJ1-1	TRBV30	15	TRBD1	CAWSVDRGSSTEAFF	TGTGCCTGGAGTGTAGACAGGGGAAGTAGCACTGAAGCTTTCTTT
few	TRBJ2-7	TRBV5-1	14	NA	CASSSTPDFYEQYF	TGCGCCAGCAGCTCGACCCCTGACTTCTACGAGCAGTACTTC
NA	TRBJ2-1	TRBV19	13	TRBD2	CASSITREDEQFF	TGTGCCAGTAGTATAACGCGGGAGGATGAGCAGTTCTTC
NA	TRBJ1-1	TRBV24-1	15	TRBD1	CATSDGTAPRAEAFF	TGTGCCACCAGTGATGGGACAGCCCCGCGCGCTGAAGCTTTCTTT
NA	TRBJ1-5	TRBV19	14	NA	CASGYGTANQPQHF	TGTGCCAGTGGGTATGGGACTGCTAATCAGCCCCAGCATTTT
NA	TRBJ2-5	TRBV7-6	17	NA	CASSSSLSGGAGETQYF	TGTGCCAGCAGCTCCTCCCTATCGGGGGGCGCGGGAGAGACCCAGTACTTC
NA	TRBJ2-1	TRBV28	14	NA	CASSLSSGHITPVF	TGTGCCAGCAGTTTATCTTCCGGACACATAACCCCCGTCTTC
NA	TRBJ1-1	TRBV5-1	12	NA	CASSLSSTEAFF	TGCGCCAGCAGCTTGTCCAGCACTGAAGCTTTCTTT
NA	TRBJ2-5	TRBV29-1	14	NA	CSVEAETRGETQYF	TGCAGCGTTGAAGCGGAAACCAGGGGAGAGACCCAGTACTTC
once	TRBJ2-4	TRBV9	15	NA	CASSVAPSAKNIQYF	TGTGCCAGCAGCGTAGCTCCTAGCGCCAAAAACATTCAGTACTTC
medium-sized	TRBJ1-4	TRBV5-4	15	NA	CASSRPGSTNEKLFF	TGTGCCAGCAGCCGACCAGGGTCCACTAATGAAAAACTGTTTTTT
medium-sized	TRBJ2-1	TRBV24-1	16	NA	CATSDFRGSSYNEQFF	TGTGCCACCAGTGATTTCCGGGGGTCCTCCTACAATGAGCAGTTCTTC
NA	TRBJ1-4	TRBV5-6	12	NA	CASSVQKEKLFF	TGTGCCAGCAGCGTGCAGAAGGAAAAACTGTTTTTT
NA	TRBJ2-5	TRBV5-4	12	NA	CASSLNIETQYF	TGTGCCAGCAGCTTAAACATTGAGACCCAGTACTTC
NA	TRBJ2-7	TRBV7-8	13	NA	CASSLVTAYEQYF	TGTGCCAGCAGCTTAGTGACAGCCTACGAGCAGTACTTC
NA	TRBJ2-7	TRBV7-3	15	NA	CASSLNPGTYYEQYF	TGTGCCAGCAGCTTAAACCCCGGGACTTACTACGAGCAGTACTTC
NA	TRBJ2-7	TRBV6-2/TRBV6-3	12	NA	CASSVSSYEQYF	TGTGCCAGCAGTGTCAGCTCCTACGAGCAGTACTTC
once	TRBJ2-1	TRBV10-1	14	NA	CASSDGLRYNEQFF	TGCGCCAGCAGTGATGGGTTGCGGTACAATGAGCAGTTCTTC
once	TRBJ1-4	TRBV5-8	15	TRBD1	CASSLEGGRSEKLFF	TGTGCCAGCAGCTTGGAAGGGGGCAGGAGTGAAAAACTGTTTTTT
NA	TRBJ1-6	TRBV9	17	TRBD1	CASSPQGQESYNSPLHF	TGTGCCAGCAGCCCTCAAGGACAGGAATCCTATAATTCACCCCTCCACTTT
medium-sized	TRBJ2-2	TRBV24-1	15	NA	CATSAMESDTGELFF	TGTGCCACCAGTGCCATGGAGTCTGACACCGGGGAGCTGTTTTTT
NA	TRBJ1-2	TRBV10-3	14	NA	CAVRESGANYGYTF	TGTGCCGTCCGGGAGAGTGGAGCTAACTATGGCTACACCTTC
NA	TRBJ2-7	TRBV5-4	15	TRBD2	CASSPKVAGGHEQYF	TGTGCCAGCAGCCCCAAGGTAGCGGGGGGCCACGAGCAGTACTTC
NA	TRBJ1-6	TRBV21-1	15	NA	CASSSRTGGRSPLHF	TGTGCCAGCAGCTCCCGGACAGGGGGAAGATCACCCCTCCACTTT
NA	TRBJ2-3	TRBV2	14	NA	CASSISGGTDTQYF	TGTGCCAGCAGTATCAGCGGAGGCACAGATACGCAGTATTTT
NA	TRBJ1-4	TRBV4-1	13	NA	CASSPTQGEKLFF	TGCGCCAGCAGCCCCACCCAGGGGGAAAAACTGTTTTTT
NA	TRBJ2-1	TRBV7-9	17	TRBD2	CASSSRAGGYSYNEQFF	TGTGCCAGCAGCTCCCGAGCGGGAGGGTACTCCTACAATGAGCAGTTCTTC
few	TRBJ2-3	TRBV19	14	TRBD1	CASSSQTGGTTQYF	TGTGCCAGTAGTTCACAGACAGGGGGGACGACGCAGTATTTT
NA	TRBJ1-2	TRBV6-1	10	NA	CASSDSPSNF	TGTGCCAGCAGTGATAGCCCCTCGAACTTC
NA	TRBJ2-1	TRBV18	15	TRBD1	CASSPPGTVYNEQFF	TGTGCCAGCTCACCACCTGGGACAGTCTACAATGAGCAGTTCTTC
few	TRBJ2-2	TRBV5-4	17	TRBD2	CASSLAGTSGSTGELFF	TGTGCCAGCAGCTTGGCGGGGACTAGCGGCTCCACCGGGGAGCTGTTTTTT
NA	TRBJ1-1	TRBV6-5	14	TRBD1	CASSRQGVDTEAFF	TGTGCCAGCAGTAGGCAGGGGGTTGACACTGAAGCTTTCTTT
NA	TRBJ2-7	TRBV4-3	16	TRBD2	CASSREASGSSYEQYF	TGCGCCAGCAGCCGGGAGGCTAGCGGGAGCTCCTACGAGCAGTACTTC
once	TRBJ2-3	TRBV7-3	16	NA	CASSLQAGKGTDTQYF	TGTGCCAGCAGCCTACAAGCGGGTAAGGGCACAGATACGCAGTATTTT
NA	TRBJ2-5	TRBV12-3/TRBV12-4	13	TRBD2	CASSPGAGKTQYF	TGTGCCAGCAGTCCAGGAGCGGGGAAGACCCAGTACTTC
NA	TRBJ1-5	TRBV6-2/TRBV6-3	21	TRBD1	CASSYDGGQGRAKYSNQPQHF	TGTGCCAGCAGTTACGATGGAGGACAGGGTCGGGCAAAGTATAGCAATCAGCCCCAGCATTTT
NA	TRBJ1-6	TRBV5-1	13	NA	CASSLQLNSPLHF	TGCGCCAGCAGCTTACAGCTCAATTCACCCCTCCACTTT
NA	TRBJ1-3	TRBV3-1/TRBV3-2	19	TRBD1	CASSQVIWDGTGSGNTIYF	TGTGCCAGCAGCCAAGTAATCTGGGACGGGACAGGTTCAGGAAACACCATATATTTT
NA	TRBJ2-1	TRBV19	16	TRBD2	CASRGTSGGPDREQFF	TGTGCCAGTAGAGGGACTAGCGGGGGGCCGGACCGGGAGCAGTTCTTC
once	TRBJ1-1	TRBV28	14	TRBD1	CASSQTGGRTEAFF	TGTGCCAGCAGTCAGACAGGGGGGAGGACTGAAGCTTTCTTT
NA	TRBJ2-6	TRBV5-1	17	TRBD2	CASSPAGGSSGANVLTF	TGCGCCAGCAGCCCGGCCGGGGGGAGCTCTGGGGCCAACGTCCTGACTTTC
NA	TRBJ2-5	TRBV9	17	TRBD2	CASSVGASGSHQETQYF	TGTGCCAGCAGCGTAGGGGCTAGCGGGTCCCACCAAGAGACCCAGTACTTC
once	TRBJ2-1	TRBV30	17	TRBD2	CASTTSGRQSSYNEQFF	TGTGCCTCCACGACTAGCGGGAGACAGAGCTCCTACAATGAGCAGTTCTTC
NA	TRBJ2-5	TRBV11-3	17	TRBD2	CASSLGIAGGPKETQYF	TGTGCCAGCAGCTTAGGAATAGCGGGGGGTCCGAAAGAGACCCAGTACTTC
NA	TRBJ2-3	TRBV2	16	TRBD2	CASSLGTSGKSHTQYF	TGTGCCAGCAGCTTAGGGACTAGCGGGAAGTCACATACGCAGTATTTT
NA	TRBJ2-3	TRBV29-1	17	TRBD2	CSVEDGGTSGSTDTQYF	TGCAGCGTTGAAGATGGGGGGACTAGCGGTAGCACAGATACGCAGTATTTT